Listed below are T cell receptor beta chains from one sample, sequenced in a study of tumor-infiltrating lymphocytes in primary liver carcinoma. TCRdb reprocessed the multiplex PCR reads with MiXCR, giving one entry per CDR3 protein. Of 95,000 to 150,000 distinct CDR3 sequences in the sample, 55% to 75% were seen once. The specimen sequenced was liver tumor tissue from sampling region 1. Receptor source: a woman aged 55-70 years with primary liver carcinoma and hepatitis B virus infection. CDR3s include the opening cysteine and the closing phenylalanine or tryptophan.

cdr3_aa: CASSHGLDCKQFF
v_call: TRBV6-5
j_call: TRBJ2-1

cdr3_aa: CASSTRTGLGADIGELFF
v_call: TRBV7-8
j_call: TRBJ2-2

cdr3_aa: CASRGQGQSPTSGVYNEQFF
v_call: TRBV5-1
j_call: TRBJ2-1

cdr3_aa: CASSLGLAGGRVVNEQFF
v_call: TRBV11-2
j_call: TRBJ2-1

cdr3_aa: CANRGDHRYEQYF
v_call: TRBV6-1
j_call: TRBJ2-7

cdr3_aa: CATIARDSYNGQFF
v_call: TRBV6-1
j_call: TRBJ2-1

cdr3_aa: CASTPLDRGPYTF
v_call: TRBV10-2
j_call: TRBJ1-2

cdr3_aa: CASGPRGGLAGTNEQFF
v_call: TRBV11-3
j_call: TRBJ2-1

cdr3_aa: CVSSQLLLAKNIQYF
v_call: TRBV4-1
j_call: TRBJ2-4

cdr3_aa: CASRQVGGTGTQYF
v_call: TRBV4-2
j_call: TRBJ2-3

cdr3_aa: CASGPPRPSRNQPQHF
v_call: TRBV12-5
j_call: TRBJ1-5

cdr3_aa: CASSFRRDSPNYGYTF
v_call: TRBV28
j_call: TRBJ1-2

cdr3_aa: CASSFVSAYNEQFF
v_call: TRBV5-4
j_call: TRBJ2-1

cdr3_aa: CASSLGGGAGAYYNEQFF
v_call: TRBV7-9
j_call: TRBJ2-1

cdr3_aa: CASTLPTGGLEQFF
v_call: TRBV6-5
j_call: TRBJ2-1

cdr3_aa: CVSSLAGYGYTF
v_call: TRBV11-2
j_call: TRBJ1-2

cdr3_aa: CASNVGTSGKLKQFF
v_call: TRBV11-3
j_call: TRBJ2-1

cdr3_aa: CASSQGVGPDSGELFF
v_call: TRBV14
j_call: TRBJ2-2

cdr3_aa: CASNFRLAGVDNEQFF
v_call: TRBV11-3
j_call: TRBJ2-1

cdr3_aa: CASSGALAGTVREQYF
v_call: TRBV28
j_call: TRBJ2-7

cdr3_aa: CASTSGLRGRVTDGDTF
v_call: TRBV11-3
j_call: TRBJ1-2

cdr3_aa: CASSWWPLAGGDTQYF
v_call: TRBV5-6
j_call: TRBJ2-3

cdr3_aa: CASSLDRQAVDFF
v_call: TRBV11-2
j_call: TRBJ1-4

cdr3_aa: CSVAWTGNTEAFF
v_call: TRBV29-1
j_call: TRBJ1-1

cdr3_aa: CASCGDRGSGNTIYF
v_call: TRBV11-2
j_call: TRBJ1-3

cdr3_aa: CASRNHETQYF
v_call: TRBV12-3/TRBV12-4
j_call: TRBJ2-5

cdr3_aa: CASSLLGLSEQFF
v_call: TRBV7-9
j_call: TRBJ2-1

cdr3_aa: CVSSFRDTTSGANVLTF
v_call: TRBV7-9
j_call: TRBJ2-6

cdr3_aa: CASCLPGGGTDTQYF
v_call: TRBV28
j_call: TRBJ2-3

cdr3_aa: CANSADVYDNEQFF
v_call: TRBV5-1
j_call: TRBJ2-1

cdr3_aa: CASSRGTHETQYF
v_call: TRBV11-2
j_call: TRBJ2-5

cdr3_aa: CGSFWRGSYNEQFF
v_call: TRBV6-5
j_call: TRBJ2-1

cdr3_aa: CASSFRGSGFTDTQYF
v_call: TRBV28
j_call: TRBJ2-3

cdr3_aa: CSARDNRGLKGNEQFF
v_call: TRBV20-1
j_call: TRBJ2-1

cdr3_aa: CTSSLSPHLRDNEQFF
v_call: TRBV11-2
j_call: TRBJ2-1

cdr3_aa: CACSLGIRREGTDSQYF
v_call: TRBV11-2
j_call: TRBJ2-3

cdr3_aa: CASSGTIGDTQYF
v_call: TRBV6-5
j_call: TRBJ2-3

cdr3_aa: CASSPRTGGTLF
v_call: TRBV6-5
j_call: TRBJ1-1

cdr3_aa: CASSQEEDSGSRRSYEQYF
v_call: TRBV4-1
j_call: TRBJ2-7

cdr3_aa: CASSLAGPRGEQYF
v_call: TRBV28
j_call: TRBJ2-7